These 3 T cell receptor beta chains were all obtained from the same sample, sequenced in a study of tumor-infiltrating lymphocytes in primary liver carcinoma. Blood RNA came from unsorted whole blood; germline DNA was also extracted. cDNA specific to TCR beta was made from approximately 0.55 ug of total RNA, with a constant-region primer employed for priming. Three rounds of nested multiplex PCR with slightly modified ARM-PCR produced TCR beta libraries. For around 9 cycles apiece, the opening two PCR rounds ran with TRBV1-TRBV30 forward primers and a C-beta reverse primer. A single record per CDR3 protein comes from TCRdb applying MiXCR to the multiplex PCR reads. The table records 330,000 or so distinct CDR3 sequences, approximately 65% of them present only once. The sample taken for sequencing was peripheral blood. The receptor source for this set is a man between 35 and 55 years old with primary liver carcinoma and hepatitis B virus infection.

The chain is built from TRBV15 and TRBJ1-5, with 7 positions matching TRBD1. Germline trimming cut 1 base from V and 7 bases from J; bases unmatched to any gene: 10. Per germline, CDR1 LNHNV and CDR2 YYDKDF (reference sequence). The CDR3 length is 16 residues. The DNA for the CDR3 is TGTGCCACCAGCAGAGCCGGTAGGGACAGTCGACAGCCCCAGCATTTT. Translated, it gives CATSRAGRDSRQPQHF.

This chain links TRBV28 with TRBJ2-7; the D gene is possibly TRBD2 (6 bases). Germline V gene data show CDR1 as MDHEN and CDR2 as SYDVKM. Trimming took 6 bases from V and 0 from J, leaving 21 bases between them. The CDR3 is 17 amino acids. CDR3: CASRPFGGSGSSYEQYF. CDR3 in DNA: TGTGCCAGCAGGCCTTTCGGGGGTAGCGGCAGCTCCTACGAGCAGTACTTC.

On this clonotype itself: One end of the junction fails to match germline, which may point to a read error. The gene calls are TRBV11-1 and TRBJ2-3; possibly TRBD2 for D (5 bases). Germline V CDR1 and CDR2: SGHAT, FQDESV (reference sequence). The CDR3 length is 16 residues. The DNA of the CDR3 is TGTGCCAGGAGCCCCAACCGACTAACCAGCACAGATACGCAATATTTT. It translates to CARSPNRLTSTDTQYF.